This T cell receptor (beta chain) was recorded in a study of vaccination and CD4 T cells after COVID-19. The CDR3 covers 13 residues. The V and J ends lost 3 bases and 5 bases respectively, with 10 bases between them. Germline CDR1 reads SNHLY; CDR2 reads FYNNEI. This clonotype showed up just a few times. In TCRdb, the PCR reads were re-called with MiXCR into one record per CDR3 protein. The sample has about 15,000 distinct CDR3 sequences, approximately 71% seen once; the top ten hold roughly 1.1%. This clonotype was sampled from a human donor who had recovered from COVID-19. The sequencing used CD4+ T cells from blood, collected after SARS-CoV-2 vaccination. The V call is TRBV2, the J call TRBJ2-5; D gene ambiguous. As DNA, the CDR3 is TGTGCCAGCAGTGACCCGGTAGGGGAGACCCAGTACTTC. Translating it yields CASSDPVGETQYF. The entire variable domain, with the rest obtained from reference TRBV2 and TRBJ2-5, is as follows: EPEVTQTPSHQVTQMGQEVILRCVPISNHLYFYWYRQILGQKVEFLVSFYNNEISEKSEIFDDQFSVERPDGSNFTLKIRSTKLEDSAMYFCASSDPVGETQYFGPGTRLLVL.